This TCR beta chain was captured by sequencing in a study of T cell responses to AZD1222 COVID-19 vaccine. Worth noting for this clone: Its specificity is unknown.

Pooled in the analysis were second doses at about 4 or about 12 weeks. The CDR3 has 16 residues. The junction had 10 bases not matched to a gene; V was cut back by 6 bases and J by 2 bases. Germline values: CDR1 KGHSH, CDR2 LQKENI. Sequenced by immunoSEQ multiplex PCR; TCRdb stores in-frame clones only, minus some. This sample yields over 85,000 clones, of which roughly 89% are seen a single time; about 5% belongs to the top ten. Study-level results: Receipt of two AZD1222 doses was followed by a rise in Spike-specific TCR breadth and depth.

The chain joins TRBV18 to TRBJ1-2, with 9 bases fitting TRBD1. Material: peripheral blood, obtained 28 days after the second AZD1222 dose. This receptor was obtained from an adult who received the AZD1222 COVID-19 vaccine. This chain's CDR3 is CASSKGTGRENYGYTF. The CDR3 nucleotides read TGTGCCAGCTCGAAAGGGACAGGGCGCGAGAACTATGGCTACACCTTC. The whole variable domain, remainder taken from reference TRBV18 and TRBJ1-2, is NAGVMQNPRHLVRRRGQEARLRCSPMKGHSHVYWYRQLPEEGLKFMVYLQKENIIDESGMPKERFSAEFPKEGPSILRIQQVVRGDSAAYFCASSKGTGRENYGYTFGSGTRLTVV.